This T cell receptor (beta chain) was recorded in a study of CD8+ T cells in alopecia areata. The V and J ends lost 4 bases and 15 bases, in that order; junction bases with no gene match: 17. Germline-derived CDR1 and CDR2 are SGHDT and YYEEEE. The CDR3 has 15 amino acids. Isolated RNA was reverse transcribed into cDNA used as the sequencing template. The data were produced by immunoSEQ multiplex PCR, yet TCRdb's version contains in-frame clones alone and is incomplete. The sample includes about 97,000 clones, roughly two fifths of them seen just once. The chain has TRBV5-6 and TRBJ2-1, with 9 bases lining up with TRBD2. Material: CD4+ T cells sorted from blood. The sequence was collected from a human donor with alopecia areata. The chain's CDR3 is CASSPGPSGGRAWFF. CDR3 DNA sequence: TGTGCCAGCAGCCCTGGGCCCAGTGGCGGGAGGGCCTGGTTCTTC.